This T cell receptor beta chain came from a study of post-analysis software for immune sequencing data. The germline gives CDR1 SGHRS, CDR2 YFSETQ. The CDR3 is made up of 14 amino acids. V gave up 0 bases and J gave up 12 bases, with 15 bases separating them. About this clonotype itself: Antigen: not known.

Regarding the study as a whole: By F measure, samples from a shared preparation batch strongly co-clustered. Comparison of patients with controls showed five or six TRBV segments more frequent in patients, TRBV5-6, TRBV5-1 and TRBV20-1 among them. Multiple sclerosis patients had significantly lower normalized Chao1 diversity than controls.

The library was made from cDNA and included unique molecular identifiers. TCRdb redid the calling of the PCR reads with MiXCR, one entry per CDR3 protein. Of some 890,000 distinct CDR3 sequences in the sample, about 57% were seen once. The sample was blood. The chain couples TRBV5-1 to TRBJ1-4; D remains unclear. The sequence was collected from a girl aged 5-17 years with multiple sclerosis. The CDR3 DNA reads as TGCGCCAGCAGCTTGGAGGCAGGTCACCGTCAACTGTTTTTT. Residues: CASSLEAGHRQLFF. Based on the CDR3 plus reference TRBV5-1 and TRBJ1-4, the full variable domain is KAGVTQTPRYLIKTRGQQVTLSCSPISGHRSVSWYQQTPGQGLQFLFEYFSETQRNKGNFPGRFSGRQFSNSRSEMNVSTLELGDSALYLCASSLEAGHRQLFFGSGTQLSVL.